The present T cell receptor beta chain was sequenced within a study of Graves' ophthalmopathy and Graves' hyperthyroidism. On the study more broadly: At the time of initial diagnosis and before any treatment, peripheral blood was collected.

Germline values: CDR1 ENHRY, CDR2 SYGVKD. The CDR3 is 14 amino acids. V lost 8 bases to trimming and J lost 5 bases; unmatched junction nucleotides: 3. There are many counts of this clonotype. Its antigen is still unknown. Exclusion covered patients with other autoimmune diseases or uncontrolled infections (as well as pregnancy or lactation). Investigators amplified TCR beta CDR3 regions from RNA transcripts. The first-round RT-PCR employed HTBI primers together with the Qiagen OneStep RT-PCR kit. A multiplex PCR was then performed as the second round. TCRdb analysed the multiplex PCR reads with MiXCR anew, one entry per CDR3 protein. The data hold roughly 380,000 distinct CDR3 sequences, with less than 20% observed a single time. Points from the study as a whole: Blood was where most expanded thyroid clonotypes above 0.001 frequency also turned up.

The TCR comes from a woman under 30 with stable Graves' hyperthyroidism. The material sequenced was peripheral blood. The rearrangement joins TRBV10-3 to TRBJ2-5; 15 positions agree with TRBD2. This chain's CDR3 is CAIRTSGGAETQYF. CDR3 bases: TGTGCCATCCGGACTAGCGGGGGGGCGGAGACCCAGTACTTC.